This entry features one T cell receptor (beta chain) sequence. Antigen specificity is unknown. This record belongs to a study of CD8 T cells in ankylosing spondylitis. Findings and caveats of the study: Previously reported in reactive arthritis synovial fluid and blood were some of the motif variants. As reported, disease-linked clones showed significant enrichment in matched ankylosing spondylitis synovial fluid. Peripheral blood held disease-linked clones only at relatively low frequency, and these were CD8+.

The CDR3 totals 14 residues. Losses at the gene ends were 7 bases for V and 7 bases for J; bases not matched to a gene: 8. Scientists made TCR beta libraries using quantitative 5'-RACE with molecular barcodes. TCRdb analysed the 5' RACE reads with MiXCR anew, one entry per CDR3 protein. This table has 290,000 or so distinct CDR3 sequences, less than 25% appearing once. This chain joins TRBV12-3 or TRBV12-4 and TRBJ2-4; 9 nucleotides line up with TRBD2. Sequences were obtained from blood, either unsorted or a sorted T cell fraction (not recorded which). The TCR was taken from a female donor with ankylosing spondylitis or in good health (not recorded which). The CDR3 DNA sequence: TGTGCCAGCACCCTAGCGGGACGGGGGAACATTCAGTACTTC. This gives the protein CASTLAGRGNIQYF.